One sample yielded the 9 T cell receptor beta chains listed below, sequenced in a study of regulatory T cells in long-lasting Graves disease. Time point indicated: newly diagnosed GD, antithyroid drugs for less than 3 months. The authors made the TCR library using RNA they extracted from PBMCs. Combining iRepertoire HTBI primers with Arm-PCR of CDR3 regions, the authors built TCR beta libraries. Via MiXCR, TCRdb re-called the multiplex PCR reads, giving one row per CDR3 protein. The table lists about 620,000 distinct CDR3 sequences, approximately 15% of them singletons. Another study also made use of these data, one on T cells in Graves' hyperthyroidism and ophthalmopathy.

The input for sequencing was peripheral blood mononuclear cells (PBMCs), taken at new diagnosis, from a patient treated with antithyroid drugs. Source of these receptors: a woman younger than 45 with Graves disease.

Ten or more counts support this clonotype. This CDR3 reads CASSLGGGLAANEQFF. CDR3 sequence (DNA): TGTGCCAGCAGCTTAGGAGGGGGACTAGCGGCCAATGAGCAGTTCTTC. The rearrangement uses TRBV7-6 and TRBJ2-1, with 11 bases aligning to TRBD2. Germline V gene sequence: CDR1 SGHVS, CDR2 FNYEAQ. CDR3 size: 16 residues. V lost 1 base and J lost 6; bases outside the gene matches: 5.

This clonotype was picked up many times. V gene TRBV28 combines with J gene TRBJ1-4; 7 nucleotides match TRBD1. The CDR3 consists of 14 residues. The germline gives CDR1 MDHEN, CDR2 SYDVKM. V was clipped by 6 bases and J by 8 bases; unmatched bases: 9. The CDR3 spells CASSQGGGQEKLFF. The CDR3 DNA reads TGTGCCAGCAGCCAGGGGGGGGGGCAAGAAAAACTGTTTTTT.

Ten or more counts support this clonotype. V usage is TRBV20-1 and J usage is TRBJ2-7; D possibly corresponds to TRBD2 (6 bases). Germline V CDR1 and CDR2: DFQATT, SNEGSKA (reference sequence). Trimming took 6 bases from V and 2 from J, leaving 20 bases between them. This CDR3 spans 15 amino acids. The CDR3 DNA follows: TGCAGTGCCCGGCTTGGGGGAGGTTACGCCTACGAGCAGTACTTC. Its protein is CSARLGGGYAYEQYF.

This clonotype was recorded at least ten times. The V call is TRBV24-1, the J call TRBJ2-1; possibly TRBD2 for D (5 bases). Germline CDR1 is KGHDR and CDR2 is SFDVKD. This CDR3 contains 15 residues. Trimming took 4 bases from V and 10 from J, leaving 19 bases between them. The CDR3 coding sequence is TGTGCCACCAGTGAAGGAGAAGGACTGGTTGGAGAGCAGTTCTTC. The encoded protein is CATSEGEGLVGEQFF.

The chain carries TRBV5-6 and TRBJ1-6; the D is unclear. Germline-derived CDR1 and CDR2 are SGHDT and YYEEEE. The CDR3 is 12 amino acids. V was pared by 3 bases and J by 14 bases, with 12 bases between. In DNA, the CDR3 is TGTGCCAGCAGCTGGAGGAACCTCGCCCTCCACTTT. It yields the protein CASSWRNLALHF.

In its sample, this clonotype was seen a few times. The gene calls are TRBV7-9 and TRBJ2-7; 11 bases match TRBD2. Losses at the gene ends were 5 bases for V and 4 bases for J; bases not matched to a gene: 10. The CDR3 runs to 16 residues. Germline CDR1 is SEHNR and CDR2 is FQNEAQ (reference sequence). The CDR3 nucleotides read TGTGCCAGCAGCCCCGCAACTAGCGGGAGTTCTTACGAGCAGTACTTC. Protein sequence: CASSPATSGSSYEQYF.

Notes on this clonotype: A single base separates this from a much larger clone, so it may be a read error. The J gene is TRBJ1-2, the V gene TRBV27; 7 positions match TRBD1. After removal of 6 bases from V and 4 bases from J, the junction contained 2 bases not matched to a gene. The CDR3 length is 12 residues. Germline lookup yields CDR1 MNHEY and CDR2 SMNVEV (reference sequence). In nucleotides, the CDR3 is TGTGCCAGCAGGACAGGGATCTATGGCTACACCTTC. Its protein product is CASRTGIYGYTF.

This clonotype was picked up a small number of times. This rearrangement joins TRBV12-3 or TRBV12-4 to TRBJ2-7; D remains unclear. Deletions cut 5 bases from V and 6 bases from J, with 11 bases between. The CDR3 is 12 amino acids. This chain's CDR3 is CASSHTNGEQYF. In nucleotides, the CDR3 is TGTGCCAGCAGTCACACGAATGGCGAGCAGTACTTC.

This clonotype showed up many times. The V call is TRBV27, the J call TRBJ1-5, with 7 bases fitting TRBD1. The ends lost 2 bases at V and 0 bases at J; junction bases unmatched: 4. The CDR3 loop spans 16 amino acids. Germline assignment: CDR1 MNHEY and CDR2 SMNVEV (reference sequence). The CDR3 region has the DNA TGTGCCAGCAGTTTAAGGGGGCTCCTTAGCAATCAGCCCCAGCATTTT. As protein: CASSLRGLLSNQPQHF.